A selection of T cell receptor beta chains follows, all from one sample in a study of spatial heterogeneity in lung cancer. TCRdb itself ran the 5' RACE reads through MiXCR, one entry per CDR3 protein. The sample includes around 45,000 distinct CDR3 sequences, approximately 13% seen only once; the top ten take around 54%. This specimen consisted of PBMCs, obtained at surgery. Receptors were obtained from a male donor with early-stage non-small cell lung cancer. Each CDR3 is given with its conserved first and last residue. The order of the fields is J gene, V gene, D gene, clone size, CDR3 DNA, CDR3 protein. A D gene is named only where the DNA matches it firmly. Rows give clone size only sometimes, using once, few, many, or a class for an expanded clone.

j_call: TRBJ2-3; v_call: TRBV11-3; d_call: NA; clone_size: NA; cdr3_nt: TGTGCCAGCAGCTTAGTGGGGAACACAGATACGCAGTATTTT; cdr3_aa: CASSLVGNTDTQYF
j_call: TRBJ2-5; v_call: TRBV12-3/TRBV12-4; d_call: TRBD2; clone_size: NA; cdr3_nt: TGTGCCAGCAGTATGGGGGGGTTAAGGCAAGAGACCCAGTACTTC; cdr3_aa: CASSMGGLRQETQYF
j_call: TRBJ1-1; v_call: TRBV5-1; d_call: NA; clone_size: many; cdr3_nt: TGCGCCAGCAGCTTGGCGGGTTATGGTAACACTGAAGCTTTCTTT; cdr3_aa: CASSLAGYGNTEAFF
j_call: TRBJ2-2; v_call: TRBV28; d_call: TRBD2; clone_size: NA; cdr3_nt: TGTGCCAGCATCCCCACCTGGGGGAGGGCGAACACCGGGGAGCTGTTTTTT; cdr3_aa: CASIPTWGRANTGELFF
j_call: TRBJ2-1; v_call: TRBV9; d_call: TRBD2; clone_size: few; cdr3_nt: TGTGCCAGCAGCGTAGGGGTAGCGGGAGCTACCGATGAGCAGTTCTTC; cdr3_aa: CASSVGVAGATDEQFF
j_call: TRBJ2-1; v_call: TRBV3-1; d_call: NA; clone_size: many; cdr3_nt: TGTGCCAGCACCGACGGGACACACGTATACAATGAGCAGTTCTTC; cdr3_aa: CASTDGTHVYNEQFF
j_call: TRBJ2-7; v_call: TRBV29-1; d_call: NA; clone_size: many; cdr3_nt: TGCAGCGTTGACCAGGGGTACGAGCAGTACTTC; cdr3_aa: CSVDQGYEQYF
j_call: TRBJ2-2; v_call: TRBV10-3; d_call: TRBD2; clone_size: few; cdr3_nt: TGTGCCATCACCAGAGCACTAGCGGGGAAGGACGGGGAGCTGTTTTTT; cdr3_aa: CAITRALAGKDGELFF
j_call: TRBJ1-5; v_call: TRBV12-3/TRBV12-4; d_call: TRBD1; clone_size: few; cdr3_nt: TGTGCCAGCAGTTCGCACAGGGGGGCTCAGCCCCAGCATTTT; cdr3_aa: CASSSHRGAQPQHF
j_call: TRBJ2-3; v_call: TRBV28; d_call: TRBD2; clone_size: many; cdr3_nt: TGTGCCAGTGGGACTAGCGATAGCACAGATACGCAGTATTTT; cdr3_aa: CASGTSDSTDTQYF
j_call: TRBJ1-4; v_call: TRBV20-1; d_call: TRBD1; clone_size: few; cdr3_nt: TGCAGTGCTAGTCAAGGGACAGGGAGAGAAAAACTGTTTTTT; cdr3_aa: CSASQGTGREKLFF
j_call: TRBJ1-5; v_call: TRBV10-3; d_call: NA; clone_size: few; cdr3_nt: TGTGCCATCAGTGATAGAGAGGGCACCAATCAGCCCCAGCATTTT; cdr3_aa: CAISDREGTNQPQHF
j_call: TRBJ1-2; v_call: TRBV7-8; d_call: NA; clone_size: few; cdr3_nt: TGTGCCAGCAAGAAAGGGGTTGACTATGGCTACACCTTC; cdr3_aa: CASKKGVDYGYTF
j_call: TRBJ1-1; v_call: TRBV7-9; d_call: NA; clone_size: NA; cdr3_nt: TGTGCCAGCAGCTATATGGGGCCAGGGAACACTGAAGCTTTCTTT; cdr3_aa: CASSYMGPGNTEAFF
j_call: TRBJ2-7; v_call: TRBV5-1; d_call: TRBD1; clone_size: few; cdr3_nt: TGCGCCAGCAGCTTGGCCGGGACAGACGTGGACGAGCAGTACTTC; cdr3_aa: CASSLAGTDVDEQYF
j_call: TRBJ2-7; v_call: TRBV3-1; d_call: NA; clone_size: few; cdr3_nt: TGTGCCAGCAGCCTCCAGGGACACGGCTACGAGCAGTACTTC; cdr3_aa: CASSLQGHGYEQYF
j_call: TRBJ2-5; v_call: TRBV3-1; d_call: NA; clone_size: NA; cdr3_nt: TGTGCCAGCAGCCAAGAAGGGAGCGAATCCGAGACCCAGTACTTC; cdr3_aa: CASSQEGSESETQYF
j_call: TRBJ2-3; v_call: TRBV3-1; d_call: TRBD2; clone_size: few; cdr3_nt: TGTGCCAGCAGCCCCCAAAGAGGTAGCGGGGCCAGGACTAGCACAGATACGCAGTATTTT; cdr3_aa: CASSPQRGSGARTSTDTQYF
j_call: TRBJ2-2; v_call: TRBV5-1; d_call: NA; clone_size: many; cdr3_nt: TGCGCCAGCAGAATAGAGTCACCGAACACCGGGGAGCTGTTTTTT; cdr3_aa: CASRIESPNTGELFF
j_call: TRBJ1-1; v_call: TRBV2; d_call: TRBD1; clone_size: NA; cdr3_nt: TGTGCCAGCAGGGACAGGGATCCCTCAAGAGGCACTGAAGCTTTCTTT; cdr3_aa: CASRDRDPSRGTEAFF
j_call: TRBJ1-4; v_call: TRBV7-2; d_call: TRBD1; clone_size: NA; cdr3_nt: TGTGCCAGCAGCTCCGGGACAGGGGGGGAAAAACTGTTTTTT; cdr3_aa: CASSSGTGGEKLFF
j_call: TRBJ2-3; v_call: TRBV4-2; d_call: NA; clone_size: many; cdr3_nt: TGTGCCAGCAGCCAAGAAGGGCTGGGCACAGATACGCAGTATTTT; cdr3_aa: CASSQEGLGTDTQYF
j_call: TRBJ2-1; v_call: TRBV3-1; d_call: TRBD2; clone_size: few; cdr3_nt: TGTGCCAGCAGCTCGGTATCGGGGGGCTCCTACAATGAGCAGTTCTTC; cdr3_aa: CASSSVSGGSYNEQFF
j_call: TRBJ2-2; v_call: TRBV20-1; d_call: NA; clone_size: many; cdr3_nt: TGCAGTGCTAGAGATCTAGTCACCGGGGAGCTGTTTTTT; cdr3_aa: CSARDLVTGELFF
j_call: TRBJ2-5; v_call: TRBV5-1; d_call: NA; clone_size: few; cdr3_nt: TGCGCCAGCAGCTTGGTGGCTAGCGAACAAGAGACCCAGTACTTC; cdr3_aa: CASSLVASEQETQYF
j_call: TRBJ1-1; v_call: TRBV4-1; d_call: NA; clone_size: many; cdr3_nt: TGCGCCAGCAGCCATTCCTCCTTAAGGCTGTTGAACACTGAAGCTTTCTTT; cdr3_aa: CASSHSSLRLLNTEAFF
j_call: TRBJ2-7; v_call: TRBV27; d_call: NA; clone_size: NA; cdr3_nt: TGTGCCAGCAGTTATGGCCGCCCAAGCTCCTACGAGCAGTACTTC; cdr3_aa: CASSYGRPSSYEQYF
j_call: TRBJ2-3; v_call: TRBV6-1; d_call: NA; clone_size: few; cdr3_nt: TGTGCCAGCAACAGGGTCACAGATACGCAGTATTTT; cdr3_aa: CASNRVTDTQYF
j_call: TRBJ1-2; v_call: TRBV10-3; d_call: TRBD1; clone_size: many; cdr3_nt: TGTGCCATCAGTGGGACAGGGGGCGGCTACACCTTC; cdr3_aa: CAISGTGGGYTF
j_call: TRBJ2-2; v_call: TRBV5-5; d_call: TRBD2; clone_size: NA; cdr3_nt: TGTGCCAGCAGCACCCTCAGCGGGGGCGAAACCGGGGAGCTGTTTTTT; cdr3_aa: CASSTLSGGETGELFF
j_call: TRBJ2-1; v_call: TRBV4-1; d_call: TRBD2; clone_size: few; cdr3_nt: TGCGCCAGCAGCCAAGTGGGCGGGAGCACGCACAATGAGCAGTTCTTC; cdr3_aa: CASSQVGGSTHNEQFF
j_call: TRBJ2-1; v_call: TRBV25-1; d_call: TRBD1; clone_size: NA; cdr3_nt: TGTGCCAGCAGTGACCCTCAGACAGGGAACCATGAGCAGTTCTTC; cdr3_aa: CASSDPQTGNHEQFF
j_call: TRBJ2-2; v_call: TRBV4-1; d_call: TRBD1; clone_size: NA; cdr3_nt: TGCGCCAGCAGCCAATTGACAGGGGGAGTATTCACCGGGGAGCTGTTTTTT; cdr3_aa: CASSQLTGGVFTGELFF
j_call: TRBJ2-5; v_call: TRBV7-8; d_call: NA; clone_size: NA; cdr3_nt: TGTGCCAGCAGACTGAGGTACCAAGAGACCCAGTACTTC; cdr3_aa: CASRLRYQETQYF
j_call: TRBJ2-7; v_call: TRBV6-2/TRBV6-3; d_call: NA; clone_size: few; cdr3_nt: TGTGCCAGCAGTGCCAGCTCCTACGAGCAGTACTTC; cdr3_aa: CASSASSYEQYF
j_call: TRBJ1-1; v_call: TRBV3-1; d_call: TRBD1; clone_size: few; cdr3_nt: TGTGCCAGCAGCCAAGAGGGGGACAGGGCCCTTATGAACACTGAAGCTTTCTTT; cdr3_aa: CASSQEGDRALMNTEAFF
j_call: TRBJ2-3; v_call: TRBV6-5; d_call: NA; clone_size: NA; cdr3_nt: TGTGCCAGCAGTTACTCGTACGGGCTGCCGGATACGCAGTATTTT; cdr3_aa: CASSYSYGLPDTQYF
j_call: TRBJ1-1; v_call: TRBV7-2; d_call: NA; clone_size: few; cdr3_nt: TGTGCCAGCAGCCCCGCGGGCATAAACACTGAAGCTTTCTTT; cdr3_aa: CASSPAGINTEAFF
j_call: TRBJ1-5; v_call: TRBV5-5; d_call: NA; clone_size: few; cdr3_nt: TGTGCCAGCAGCTCCCGGGACCGACTCTCCCATAGCAATCAGCCCCAGCATTTT; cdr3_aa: CASSSRDRLSHSNQPQHF
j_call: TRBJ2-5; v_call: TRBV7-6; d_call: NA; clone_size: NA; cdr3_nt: TGTGCCAGCAGCTTAGAACTTAACTCCCAAGAGACCCAGTACTTC; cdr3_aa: CASSLELNSQETQYF
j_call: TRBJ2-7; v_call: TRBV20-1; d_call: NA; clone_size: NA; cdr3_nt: TGCAGTGCTAGATCATCGGGGCAGGGGCACTCCTACGAGCAGTACTTC; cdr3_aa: CSARSSGQGHSYEQYF
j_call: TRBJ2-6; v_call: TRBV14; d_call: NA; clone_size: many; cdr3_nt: TGTGCCAGCAGCCAAGGAATTAGGGGACCCTCTGGGGCCAACGTCCTGACTTTC; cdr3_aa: CASSQGIRGPSGANVLTF
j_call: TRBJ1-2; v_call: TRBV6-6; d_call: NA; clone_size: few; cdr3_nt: TGTGCCAGCAAGCCAGGCGAAAACTATGGCTACACCTTC; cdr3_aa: CASKPGENYGYTF
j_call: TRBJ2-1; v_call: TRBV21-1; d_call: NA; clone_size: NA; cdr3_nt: TGTGCCAGCAGCAAAAGGGCGGAACAGTGCTGCTACAATGAGCAGTTCTTC; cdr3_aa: CASSKRAEQCCYNEQFF